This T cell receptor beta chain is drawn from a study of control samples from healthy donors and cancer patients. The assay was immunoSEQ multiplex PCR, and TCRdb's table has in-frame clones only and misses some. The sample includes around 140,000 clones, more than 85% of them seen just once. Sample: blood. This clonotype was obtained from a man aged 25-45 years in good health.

The CDR3 here is CASSESPQGGTEAFF. Written as DNA, the CDR3 is TGTGCCAGCAGCGAGAGTCCACAGGGCGGCACTGAAGCTTTCTTT. V gene TRBV9 combines with J gene TRBJ1-1; D is perhaps TRBD1 (6 bases). Trimming left V 3 bases short and J 4 bases short, with 16 bases between. Looked up from germline, CDR1 is SGDLS and CDR2 is YYNGEE. CDR3 size: 15 residues.